These 29 T cell receptor beta chains originate from one sample sequenced in a study of blood T cell repertoires in COVID-19. The assay was immunoSEQ multiplex PCR, and TCRdb's table has in-frame clones only and misses some. This table has 140,000 or so clones, around nine tenths appearing once. The specimen sequenced was peripheral blood. These receptors all come from a woman aged 45-65 years with active or convalescent COVID-19.

CDR3 nucleotide sequence: TGCGCCAGCAGCTCTCGTCCTAGCGCGGAGACCCAGTACTTC. Translating gives CASSSRPSAETQYF. The chain has TRBV5-1 and TRBJ2-5; possible D gene TRBD2, 6 bases. Per the germline V gene, CDR1 is SGHRS and CDR2 is YFSETQ. The CDR3 spans 14 residues. Deletions cut 3 bases from V and 5 bases from J, with 14 bases between. The full variable domain, with the rest looked up from reference TRBV5-1 and TRBJ2-5, is KAGVTQTPRYLIKTRGQQVTLSCSPISGHRSVSWYQQTPGQGLQFLFEYFSETQRNKGNFPGRFSGRQFSNSRSEMNVSTLELGDSALYLCASSSRPSAETQYFGPGTRLLVL.

CDR3 residues: CASSPLGQPIYGYTF. CDR3 coding DNA: TGTGCCAGCAGCCCCCTAGGACAGCCCATTTATGGCTACACCTTC. The rearrangement links TRBV3-1 (or the pseudogene TRBV3-2) to TRBJ1-2; possibly TRBD1 for D (6 bases). CDR3 length equals 15 residues. Germline V gene data show CDR1 as LGHDT and CDR2 as YNNKEL (reference sequence). Trimming cost V 4 bases and J 5 bases, with 17 bases left between them.

The rearrangement joins TRBV19 to TRBJ1-5, with D unclear. V dropped 1 base and J dropped 1 base, with 14 bases sitting between them. Per germline, CDR1 LNHDA and CDR2 SQIVND (reference sequence). The CDR3 runs to 17 residues. The chain's CDR3 is CASSIGTRGWSNQPQHF. In DNA form, the CDR3 reads TGTGCCAGTAGTATAGGCACAAGAGGGTGGAGCAATCAGCCCCAGCATTTT.

CDR3 protein: CASSRTTGFNTEAFF. The CDR3 nucleotides are TGTGCCAGCAGCCGAACTACAGGATTTAACACTGAAGCTTTCTTT. The genes are TRBV28 and TRBJ1-1; D may be TRBD1 (5 bases). With 6 bases removed from V and 2 bases from J, the gap between germline ends came to 16 bases. Germline CDR1 and CDR2: MDHEN and SYDVKM. This CDR3 has 15 amino acids.

The V call is TRBV12-5, the J call TRBJ2-7; a weak D match, TRBD2 (6 bases). Deletions cut 5 bases from V and 6 bases from J, with 17 bases between. The CDR3 is 14 residues long. Germline-derived CDR1 and CDR2 are LGHNT and FRNRAP. The CDR3 sequence: CASGPTGTVGEQYF. Written as DNA, the CDR3 is TGTGCTAGTGGTCCCACCGGGACTGTAGGCGAGCAGTACTTC.

The chain uses TRBV11-2 and TRBJ2-3, with a tentative D call TRBD1 (6 bases). V was trimmed by 3 bases and J by 3 bases, leaving 13 bases between them. This CDR3 has 15 amino acids. Germline assignment: CDR1 SGHAT and CDR2 FQNNGV. In DNA, the CDR3 is TGTGCCAGCAGCTTCTACAGGGTTTTGACAGATACGCAGTATTTT. Its translation: CASSFYRVLTDTQYF.

The genes are TRBV19 and TRBJ1-1, with TRBD1 identical over 7 bases. The V gene's germline CDR1 is LNHDA and CDR2 SQIVND (reference sequence). The CDR3 length is 14 residues. The V and J ends lost 5 bases and 5 bases, in that order; junction bases with no gene match: 8. The chain's CDR3 is CASSPRQGSTEAFF. CDR3 DNA sequence: TGTGCCAGTAGTCCCCGACAGGGAAGTACTGAAGCTTTCTTT.

A remark on this clone: This same CDR3 is encoded by further DNA sequences in the sample. V gene TRBV27 combines with J gene TRBJ2-2, with 8 nucleotides matching TRBD2. This CDR3 has 15 amino acids. V gave up 0 bases and J gave up 6 bases; unmatched junction bases: 3. The germline V gene has CDR1 MNHEY and CDR2 SMNVEV (reference sequence). The CDR3 nucleotides read TGTGCCAGCAGTTTATCCCGGGAGGGCTCCGGGGAGCTGTTTTTT. Its translation: CASSLSREGSGELFF.

Comments on this clone: In the same sample, other DNA sequences code for this CDR3. This sequence joins TRBV2 and TRBJ2-3; maybe TRBD2 (6 bases). Trimming pared 8 bases from V and 3 bases from J, leaving 9 bases between. Germline CDR1 SNHLY, CDR2 FYNNEI. The length of the CDR3 is 12 residues. The chain's CDR3 is CASDRGTDTQYF. The CDR3 nucleotides read TGTGCCAGCGATCGGGGGACAGATACGCAGTATTTT.

The chain employs TRBV7-9 and TRBJ2-5, with D unclear. The germline V gene encodes CDR1 SEHNR and CDR2 FQNEAQ (reference sequence). With 1 base removed from V and 5 bases from J, the gap between germline ends came to 5 bases. CDR3 length: 12 residues. CDR3 residues: CASSLVMETQYF. The CDR3 DNA sequence: TGTGCCAGCAGCTTAGTTATGGAGACCCAGTACTTC.

The genes are TRBV7-2 and TRBJ2-4, with TRBD1 matching 7 bases. The CDR3 length is 14 residues. The germline CDR1 and CDR2 sequences are SGHTA and FQGNSA. V gave up 6 bases and J gave up 6 bases; unmatched junction bases: 8. CDR3 nucleotide sequence: TGTGCCAGCAGTCCCACAGGGGTTCTAAACATTCAGTACTTC. Translated: CASSPTGVLNIQYF.

The chain uses TRBV4-1 and TRBJ1-5; no clear D. CDR1 and CDR2 (germline): MGHRA, YSYEKL. Trimming removed 4 bases at V and 5 bases at J, with 12 bases between. The CDR3 is 14 amino acids. CDR3 in DNA: TGCGCCAGCAGCCGGTACAAGGAGGATCAGCCCCAGCATTTT. Translated, it gives CASSRYKEDQPQHF.

The chain joins TRBV12-5 to TRBJ2-3, with 12 positions matching TRBD2. CDR1 LGHNT and CDR2 FRNRAP come from the germline V gene. This CDR3 spans 18 amino acids. V shed 0 bases and J 4 bases; nucleotides not matched to a gene: 8. The CDR3 nucleotides read TGTGCTAGTGGTTTGGTAGGGGCTAGCGGGAGGGCTCCAGATACGCAGTATTTT. It is translated as CASGLVGASGRAPDTQYF.

The chain joins TRBV7-9 to TRBJ2-2; maybe TRBD1 (6 bases). This CDR3 spans 16 amino acids. Per germline, CDR1 SEHNR and CDR2 FQNEAQ (reference sequence). The V end lost 5 bases, the J end lost 4 bases, and 17 bases lay between the germline ends. CDR3 bases: TGTGCCAGCAGCAAAAGACAGGAGACGGGCACCGGGGAGCTGTTTTTT. Residues: CASSKRQETGTGELFF.

The chain employs TRBV5-1 and TRBJ1-4, with TRBD1 matching 8 bases. The V and J ends lost 2 bases and 4 bases, in that order; junction bases with no gene match: 1. The CDR3 has 14 amino acids. CDR1 is SGHRS, CDR2 YFSETQ, per germline. The CDR3 DNA is TGCGCCAGCAGCTTAACAGGGGGTAATGAAAAACTGTTTTTT. Its protein is CASSLTGGNEKLFF.

The chain couples TRBV6-5 to TRBJ1-5; D remains ambiguous. The V gene's germline CDR1 is MNHEY and CDR2 SVGAGI. The germline V and J ends were trimmed by 2 bases and 3 bases, with 14 bases remaining between them. The CDR3 sequence is 16 residues long. CDR3 region: CASSYGEVNINQPQHF. The CDR3 DNA is TGTGCCAGCAGTTACGGTGAGGTGAATATCAATCAGCCCCAGCATTTT.

J is TRBJ1-1 and V is TRBV15; 7 bases fit TRBD1. Germline CDR1 LNHNV, CDR2 YYDKDF (reference sequence). The CDR3 covers 13 residues. The trim removed 3 bases at V and 7 bases at J, leaving 5 bases unmatched. The CDR3 protein is CATSRDRDSEAFF. CDR3 coding DNA: TGTGCCACCAGCAGGGACCGGGACAGTGAAGCTTTCTTT.

The chain joins TRBV7-3 to TRBJ1-1, with D hard to call. Germline-derived CDR1 and CDR2 are SGHTA and FQGTGA. The CDR3 covers 17 residues. V gave up 3 bases and J gave up 6 bases, with 23 bases separating them. The CDR3 coding sequence is TGTGCCAGCAGCTTCAGCGGCGAATGGACTGAGATCTCTGAAGCTTTCTTT. Translating it yields CASSFSGEWTEISEAFF. Filled out from reference TRBV7-3 and TRBJ1-1, the complete variable domain reads GAGVSQTPSNKVTEKGKYVELRCDPISGHTALYWYRQSLGQGPEFLIYFQGTGAADDSGLPNDRFFAVRPEGSVSTLKIQRTERGDSAVYLCASSFSGEWTEISEAFFGQGTRLTVV.

This chain uses TRBV11-3 with TRBJ1-1; D is possibly TRBD1 (6 bases). The CDR3 runs 15 residues. The V end lost 1 base, the J end lost 2 bases, and 11 bases lay between the germline ends. From germline, CDR1 is SGHNT and CDR2 YENEEA. The CDR3 nucleotides are TGTGCCAGCAGCTTAGGCCCGGACAGAAACACTGAAGCTTTCTTT. Translation gives CASSLGPDRNTEAFF.

The CDR3 is CASGRNRVSYNEQFF. CDR3 DNA: TGTGCTAGTGGAAGGAACAGGGTCTCCTACAATGAGCAGTTCTTC. This chain joins TRBV12-5 and TRBJ2-1; D is perhaps TRBD1 (6 bases). Germline values: CDR1 LGHNT, CDR2 FRNRAP. The CDR3 sequence is 15 residues long. V dropped 6 bases and J dropped 0 bases, with 12 bases sitting between them.

This chain uses TRBV4-3 with TRBJ2-1; 15 nucleotides align to TRBD2. Germline CDR1 reads LGHNA; CDR2 reads YSLEER. The CDR3 spans 19 residues. V lost 0 bases to trimming and J lost 4 bases; unmatched junction nucleotides: 7. CDR3 DNA: TGCGCCAGCAGCCAAGAAGACCCGGGACTAGCGGGGGGTTACAATGAGCAGTTCTTC. It specifies CASSQEDPGLAGGYNEQFF.

The rearrangement links TRBV24-1 to TRBJ2-7; D is possibly TRBD1 (5 bases). This CDR3 has 13 amino acids. Germline values: CDR1 KGHDR, CDR2 SFDVKD. The V end lost 4 bases, the J end lost 3 bases, and 9 bases lay between the germline ends. CDR3 sequence: CATSERTGYEQYF. The CDR3 nucleotides read TGTGCCACCAGTGAACGTACAGGCTACGAGCAGTACTTC.

The chain carries TRBV21-1 and TRBJ2-2; the table's D call of TRBD1 was not tested on the DNA. TRBV21-1 is annotated as a pseudogene. The length of the CDR3 is 17 residues. This chain's CDR3 is CASSKANSLKNTGELFF. The DNA for the CDR3 is TGTGCCAGCAGCAAAGCGAACAGCCTGAAGAACACCGGGGAGCTGTTTTTT.

The chain uses TRBV28 and TRBJ1-6, with TRBD1 identical over 9 bases. The CDR3 covers 16 residues. Germline CDR1 MDHEN, CDR2 SYDVKM. V dropped 8 bases and J dropped 7; count of bases not matched to a gene: 12. The CDR3 is CASLPSGTGRNSPLHF. As DNA, the CDR3 is TGTGCCAGCCTTCCATCTGGGACAGGGAGGAATTCACCCCTCCACTTT.

This chain joins TRBV5-4 and TRBJ2-7; D call uncertain. CDR1 SGHNT and CDR2 YYREEE come from the germline V gene (reference sequence). This CDR3 comprises 14 residues. V was pared by 0 bases and J by 0 bases, with 7 bases between. CDR3 sequence reads: CASSLGSSSYEQYF. CDR3 sequence (DNA): TGTGCCAGCAGCTTGGGCTCGAGCTCCTACGAGCAGTACTTC.

CDR3 region: CASSGARAGARGEQYF. The CDR3 bases are TGTGCCAGCAGTGGGGCCAGGGCCGGGGCGCGGGGAGAGCAGTACTTC. The V and J genes are TRBV6-1 and TRBJ2-7; D perhaps matches TRBD2 (6 bases). The CDR3 covers 16 residues. Germline V gene data show CDR1 as MNHNS and CDR2 as SASEGT. Deletions cut 4 bases from V and 7 bases from J, with 23 bases between.

The rearrangement links TRBV19 to TRBJ1-5; 8 positions match TRBD1. The ends lost 8 bases at V and 6 bases at J; junction bases unmatched: 6. There are 13 residues in the CDR3. In germline, CDR1 is LNHDA, CDR2 SQIVND (reference sequence). In DNA form, the CDR3 reads TGTGCCAGTCTAGGGACAGGCGGTCAGCCCCAGCATTTT. Protein: CASLGTGGQPQHF. The variable domain in full, completed from reference TRBV19 and TRBJ1-5, reads DGGITQSPKYLFRKEGQNVTLSCEQNLNHDAMYWYRQDPGQGLRLIYYSQIVNDFQKGDIAEGYSVSREKKESFPLTVTSAQKNPTAFYLCASLGTGGQPQHFGDGTRLSIL.

The chain joins TRBV4-3 to TRBJ2-7; 8 nucleotides match TRBD1. The germline V gene encodes CDR1 LGHNA and CDR2 YSLEER. V was pared by 1 base and J by 3 bases, with 5 bases of the junction left unmatched. CDR3 size: 15 residues. The CDR3, as DNA: TGCGCCAGCAGCCAAGCAGGACAGGGACACTACGAGCAGTACTTC. It specifies CASSQAGQGHYEQYF.

The chain employs TRBV30 and TRBJ2-1; D is ambiguous. Germline V gives CDR1 GTSNPN, CDR2 SVGIG (reference sequence). The CDR3 is 11 amino acids. The V end lost 3 bases, the J end lost 9 bases, and 9 bases lay between the germline ends. CDR3 residues: CAWSRTGEQFF. The CDR3 coding sequence is TGTGCCTGGAGCCGAACGGGTGAGCAGTTCTTC.